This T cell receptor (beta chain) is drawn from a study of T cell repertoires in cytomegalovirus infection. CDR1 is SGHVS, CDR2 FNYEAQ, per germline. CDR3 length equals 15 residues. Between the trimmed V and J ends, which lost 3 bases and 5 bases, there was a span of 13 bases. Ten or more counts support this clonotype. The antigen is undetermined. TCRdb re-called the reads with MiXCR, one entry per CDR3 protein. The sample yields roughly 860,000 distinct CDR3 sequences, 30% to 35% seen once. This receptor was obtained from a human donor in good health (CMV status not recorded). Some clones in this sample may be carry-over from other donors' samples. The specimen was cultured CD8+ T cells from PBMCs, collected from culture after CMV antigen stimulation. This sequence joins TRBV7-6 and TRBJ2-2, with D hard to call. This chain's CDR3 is CASSFDAVLTGELFF. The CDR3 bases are TGTGCCAGCAGCTTTGATGCAGTTTTAACCGGGGAGCTGTTTTTT.